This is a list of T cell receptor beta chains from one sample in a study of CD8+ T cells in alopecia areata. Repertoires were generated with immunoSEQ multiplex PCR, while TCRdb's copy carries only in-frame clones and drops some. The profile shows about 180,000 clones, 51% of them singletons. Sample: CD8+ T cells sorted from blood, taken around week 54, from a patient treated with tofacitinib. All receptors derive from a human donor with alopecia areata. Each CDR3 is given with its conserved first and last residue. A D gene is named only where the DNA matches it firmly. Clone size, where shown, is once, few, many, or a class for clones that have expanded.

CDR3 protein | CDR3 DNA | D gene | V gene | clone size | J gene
CSVEGGEFYEQYF | TGCAGCGTTGAAGGCGGGGAATTCTACGAGCAGTACTTC | NA | TRBV29-1 | few | TRBJ2-7
CAWGKETQYF | TGTGCCTGGGGGAAAGAGACCCAGTACTTC | NA | TRBV30 | NA | TRBJ2-5
CSVDQGAHYGYTF | TGCAGCGTTGACCAAGGGGCCCACTATGGCTACACCTTC | NA | TRBV29-1 | NA | TRBJ1-2
CASSLAGNNEQFF | TGTGCCAGCAGCTTAGCGGGTAACAATGAGCAGTTCTTC | NA | TRBV7-9 | once | TRBJ2-1
CASSLVQVGQPQHF | TGTGCCAGCAGCTTAGTACAGGTTGGTCAGCCCCAGCATTTT | NA | TRBV7-3 | few | TRBJ1-5
CASRTQGFHGSPLHF | TGTGCCAGCCGAACCCAGGGATTTCATGGTTCACCCCTCCACTTT | NA | TRBV6-5 | few | TRBJ1-6
CASPDRAKNIQYF | TGTGCCAGCCCTGACAGAGCCAAAAACATTCAGTACTTC | NA | TRBV2 | NA | TRBJ2-4
CASTPDRGFTGELFF | TGTGCCAGCACCCCGGACAGGGGGTTTACCGGGGAGCTGTTTTTT | TRBD1 | TRBV6-5 | once | TRBJ2-2
CSVESRDGQETQYF | TGCAGCGTTGAAAGCCGGGACGGCCAAGAGACCCAGTACTTC | NA | TRBV29-1 | NA | TRBJ2-5
CASSLGRSYEQYF | TGTGCCAGCAGCTTAGGCCGAAGCTACGAGCAGTACTTC | NA | TRBV13 | NA | TRBJ2-7
CAWNSDRGHEQYF | TGTGCCTGGAATTCTGACAGGGGCCACGAGCAGTACTTC | TRBD1 | TRBV30 | NA | TRBJ2-7
CASSLGPGGPGEQFF | TGCGCCAGCAGCTTGGGACCGGGGGGGCCCGGTGAGCAGTTCTTC | TRBD2 | TRBV5-1 | few | TRBJ2-1
CASSVGTSGGETQYF | TGTGCCAGTAGTGTCGGGACTAGCGGGGGCGAGACCCAGTACTTC | TRBD2 | TRBV19 | NA | TRBJ2-5
CASSQARVTHLTDTQYF | TGTGCCAGCAGCCAAGCCAGGGTGACCCATCTCACAGATACGCAGTATTTT | NA | TRBV14 | NA | TRBJ2-3
CASSYRDTRWEQYF | TGTGCCAGCAGTTACAGGGACACCCGCTGGGAGCAGTACTTC | NA | TRBV6-5 | NA | TRBJ2-7
CASSVGSGPRAQYF | TGTGCCAGCAGCGTAGGAAGCGGACCAAGGGCCCAGTACTTC | NA | TRBV9 | NA | TRBJ2-5
CASSLAAENTEAFF | TGTGCCAGCAGCTTGGCCGCGGAGAACACTGAAGCTTTCTTT | NA | TRBV5-4 | NA | TRBJ1-1
CASSEFVTDNYGYTF | TGTGCCAGCAGTGAATTTGTGACAGATAACTATGGCTACACCTTC | NA | TRBV25-1 | NA | TRBJ1-2
CSVEEYRSGATDTQYF | TGCAGCGTTGAAGAATACCGCAGCGGGGCCACAGATACGCAGTATTTT | TRBD2 | TRBV29-1 | NA | TRBJ2-3
CASSYTGGRMSTEAFF | TGTGCCAGCAGCTACACAGGGGGCCGAATGAGTACTGAAGCTTTCTTT | TRBD1 | TRBV13 | few | TRBJ1-1
CAWTGANTGELFF | TGTGCCTGGACAGGAGCCAACACCGGGGAGCTGTTTTTT | NA | TRBV30 | few | TRBJ2-2
CASDPGGVNEQFF | TGTGCCAGCGATCCCGGGGGGGTCAATGAGCAGTTCTTC | TRBD2 | TRBV2 | NA | TRBJ2-1
CAWSVHPIRFTLHF | TGTGCCTGGAGTGTACACCCAATACGATTCACCCTCCACTTT | NA | TRBV30 | NA | TRBJ1-6
CASTPSGQTKNIQYF | TGTGCCAGCACCCCCTCGGGACAGACCAAAAACATTCAGTACTTC | TRBD1 | TRBV7-9 | few | TRBJ2-4
CASSQVLNGQPQHF | TGTGCCAGCAGCCAAGTTCTTAACGGGCAGCCCCAGCATTTT | NA | TRBV4-2 | few | TRBJ1-5
CASSPSGETQYF | TGTGCCAGCAGCCCCAGTGGGGAGACCCAGTACTTC | NA | TRBV9 | NA | TRBJ2-5
CASSSQTDTQYF | TGTGCCAGCAGCTCACAAACAGATACGCAGTATTTT | NA | TRBV13 | NA | TRBJ2-3
CASNRKEGPNEQFF | TGTGCCAGCAATAGGAAGGAGGGGCCAAATGAGCAGTTCTTC | NA | TRBV6-5 | few | TRBJ2-1
CASSLDSYVQYF | TGTGCCAGCAGCCTCGACTCCTACGTGCAGTACTTC | NA | TRBV7-8 | NA | TRBJ2-7
CASSESRGPSVGYTF | TGTGCCAGCAGTGAATCTCGTGGACCCTCGGTTGGCTACACCTTC | NA | TRBV25-1 | NA | TRBJ1-2
CASSPLPGQKTYEQYF | TGTGCCAGCTCACCCTTACCGGGACAGAAGACCTACGAGCAGTACTTC | TRBD1 | TRBV18 | once | TRBJ2-7
CASSKGTAEQYF | TGTGCCAGCAGCAAAGGGACAGCTGAGCAGTACTTC | TRBD1 | TRBV11-2 | NA | TRBJ2-7
CAWSLATPVIRPLHF | TGTGCCTGGAGTCTCGCGACACCGGTAATTCGACCCCTCCACTTT | NA | TRBV30 | NA | TRBJ1-6
CASSGLAGDQETQYF | TGTGCCAGCAGCGGACTAGCGGGGGATCAAGAGACCCAGTACTTC | TRBD2 | TRBV2 | NA | TRBJ2-5
CASSPRPKREETQYF | TGTGCCAGCTCACCACGGCCCAAAAGGGAAGAGACCCAGTACTTC | NA | TRBV18 | NA | TRBJ2-5
CASSKQWGNQPQHF | TGTGCCAGCAGCAAACAGTGGGGCAATCAGCCCCAGCATTTT | NA | TRBV7-2 | NA | TRBJ1-5
CASSFAGGYEQYF | TGTGCCAGCAGTTTCGCGGGAGGATACGAGCAGTACTTC | TRBD2 | TRBV27 | few | TRBJ2-7